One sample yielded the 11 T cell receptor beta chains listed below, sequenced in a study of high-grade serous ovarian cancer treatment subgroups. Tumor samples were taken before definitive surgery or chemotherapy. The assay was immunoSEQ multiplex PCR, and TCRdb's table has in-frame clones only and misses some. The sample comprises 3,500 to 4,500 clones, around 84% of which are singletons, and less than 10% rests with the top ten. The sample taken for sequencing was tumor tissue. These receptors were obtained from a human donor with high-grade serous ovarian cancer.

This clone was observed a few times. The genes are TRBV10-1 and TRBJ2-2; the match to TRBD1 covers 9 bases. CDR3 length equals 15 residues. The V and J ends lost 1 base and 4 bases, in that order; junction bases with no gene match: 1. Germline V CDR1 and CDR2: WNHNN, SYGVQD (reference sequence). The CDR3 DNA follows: TGCGCCAGCAGTGAGTTACAGGGGGCCACCGGGGAGCTGTTTTTT. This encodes CASSELQGATGELFF.

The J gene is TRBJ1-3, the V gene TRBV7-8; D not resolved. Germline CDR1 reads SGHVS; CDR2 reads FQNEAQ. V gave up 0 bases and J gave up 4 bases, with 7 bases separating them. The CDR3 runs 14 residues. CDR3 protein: CASSLATEGNTIYF. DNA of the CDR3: TGTGCCAGCAGCTTAGCGACCGAGGGAAACACCATATATTTT.

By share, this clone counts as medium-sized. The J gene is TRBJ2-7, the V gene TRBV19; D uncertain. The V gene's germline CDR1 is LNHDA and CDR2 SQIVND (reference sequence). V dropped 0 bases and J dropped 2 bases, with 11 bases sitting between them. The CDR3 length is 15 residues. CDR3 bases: TGTGCCAGTAGTATAGAGATAGACGGAACCTACGAGCAGTACTTC. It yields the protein CASSIEIDGTYEQYF.

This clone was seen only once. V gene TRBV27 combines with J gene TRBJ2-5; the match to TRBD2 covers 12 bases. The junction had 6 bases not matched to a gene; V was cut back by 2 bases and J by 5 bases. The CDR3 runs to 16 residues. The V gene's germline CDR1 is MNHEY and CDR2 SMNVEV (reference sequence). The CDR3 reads CASSLLAGGPGETQYF. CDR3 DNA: TGTGCCAGCAGTTTACTAGCGGGGGGGCCGGGTGAGACCCAGTACTTC.

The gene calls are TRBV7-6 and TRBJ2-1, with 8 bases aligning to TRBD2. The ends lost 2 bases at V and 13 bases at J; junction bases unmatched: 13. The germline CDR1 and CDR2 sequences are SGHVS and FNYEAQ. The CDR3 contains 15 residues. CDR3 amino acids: CASSLNPAGEPEQFF. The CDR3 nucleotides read TGTGCCAGCAGCTTAAATCCAGCGGGAGAGCCTGAACAGTTCTTC.

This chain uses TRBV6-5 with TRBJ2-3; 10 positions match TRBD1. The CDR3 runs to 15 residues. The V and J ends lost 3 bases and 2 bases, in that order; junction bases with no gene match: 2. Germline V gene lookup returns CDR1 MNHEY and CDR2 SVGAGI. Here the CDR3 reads CASSYGTGVTDTQYF. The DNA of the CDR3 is TGTGCCAGCAGTTATGGGACAGGGGTCACAGATACGCAGTATTTT.

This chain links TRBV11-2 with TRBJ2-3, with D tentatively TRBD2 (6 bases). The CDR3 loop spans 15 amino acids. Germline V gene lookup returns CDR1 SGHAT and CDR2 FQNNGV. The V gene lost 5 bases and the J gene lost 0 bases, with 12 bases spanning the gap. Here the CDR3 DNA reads TGTGCCAGCAGCCGGGACTCCTCTAGCACAGATACGCAGTATTTT. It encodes CASSRDSSSTDTQYF.

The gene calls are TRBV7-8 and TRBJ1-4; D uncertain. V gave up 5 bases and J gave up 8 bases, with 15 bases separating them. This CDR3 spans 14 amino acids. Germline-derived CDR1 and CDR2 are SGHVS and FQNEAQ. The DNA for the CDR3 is TGTGCCAGCAGCCCTCAGCGGGGTCAGGAAAAACTGTTTTTT. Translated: CASSPQRGQEKLFF.

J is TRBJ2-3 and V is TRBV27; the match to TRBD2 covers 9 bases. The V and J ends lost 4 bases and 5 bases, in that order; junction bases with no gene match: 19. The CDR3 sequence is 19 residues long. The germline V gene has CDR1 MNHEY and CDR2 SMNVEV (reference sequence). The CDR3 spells CASSSSRVLRGGAGDTQYF. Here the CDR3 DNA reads TGTGCCAGCAGTTCCTCCAGGGTTCTGCGGGGGGGGGCAGGAGATACGCAGTATTTT.

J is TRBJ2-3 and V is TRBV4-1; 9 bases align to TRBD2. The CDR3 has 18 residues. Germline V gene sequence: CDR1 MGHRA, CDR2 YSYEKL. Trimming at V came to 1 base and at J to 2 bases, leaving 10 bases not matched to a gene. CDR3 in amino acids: CASSQVVVRLAVTDTQYF. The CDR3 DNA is TGCGCCAGCAGCCAAGTGGTTGTGAGACTAGCGGTCACAGATACGCAGTATTTT.

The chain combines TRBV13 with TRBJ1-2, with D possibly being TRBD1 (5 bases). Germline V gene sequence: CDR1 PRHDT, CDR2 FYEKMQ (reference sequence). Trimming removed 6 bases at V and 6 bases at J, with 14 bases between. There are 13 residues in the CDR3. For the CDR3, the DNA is TGTGCCAGCAGACCGGGACTCCTTCATGGCTACACCTTC. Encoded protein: CASRPGLLHGYTF.